The next 21 T cell receptor beta chains were all read from a single sample in a study of blood T cell repertoires in COVID-19. The data were produced by immunoSEQ multiplex PCR, yet TCRdb's version contains in-frame clones alone and is incomplete. There are about 270,000 clones in the sample; 85% to 90% occur only once, and 2% to 3% lies in the top ten. Sequencing was carried out using PBMCs or T cells enriched from blood (not recorded which). The receptor source for this set is a woman between 18 and 29 years old who had recovered from COVID-19.

This clone was seen only once. The chain links TRBV28 to TRBJ2-1; the D gene is possibly TRBD1 (5 bases). Germline loops: CDR1 MDHEN, CDR2 SYDVKM. The V and J ends lost 4 bases and 15 bases respectively, with 22 bases between them. This CDR3 contains 14 residues. The CDR3 loop reads CASSSPMGQGSGFF. DNA of the CDR3: TGTGCCAGCAGTTCCCCTATGGGGCAGGGATCAGGGTTCTTC.

The chain joins TRBV11-2 to TRBJ2-5; the D gene is possibly TRBD2 (5 bases). V shed 4 bases and J shed 5 bases, with 23 bases lying between them. Germline V gives CDR1 SGHAT, CDR2 FQNNGV. The CDR3 is made up of 17 amino acids. The CDR3 DNA reads as TGTGCCAGCAGCTCAGCCGGTGGCGAACGATCGGGGGAGACCCAGTACTTC. The encoded protein is CASSSAGGERSGETQYF. The full variable domain, rest sourced from reference TRBV11-2 and TRBJ2-5, is EAGVAQSPRYKIIEKRQSVAFWCNPISGHATLYWYQQILGQGPKLLIQFQNNGVVDDSQLPKDRFSAERLKGVDSTLKIQPAKLEDSAVYLCASSSAGGERSGETQYFGPGTRLLVL.

The CDR3 DNA follows: TGTGCCAGCAGCTTAACCCGGACAGGGGCGCCCGGGGAGCTGTTTTTT. This encodes CASSLTRTGAPGELFF. The chain uses TRBV11-3 and TRBJ2-2; TRBD1 aligns across 9 bases. The V and J ends lost 2 bases and 6 bases, in that order; junction bases with no gene match: 7. The CDR3 loop spans 16 amino acids. Germline assignment: CDR1 SGHNT and CDR2 YENEEA.

The chain is built from TRBV18 and TRBJ1-3; 8 bases align to TRBD1. The junction had 3 bases not matched to a gene; V was cut back by 2 bases and J by 0 bases. The CDR3 covers 16 residues. The germline CDR1 and CDR2 sequences are KGHSH and LQKENI. CDR3 in DNA: TGTGCCAGCTCACCAACAGGGGGGTTCTCTGGAAACACCATATATTTT. Translating it yields CASSPTGGFSGNTIYF.

This clone has just one count. V and J are TRBV11-2 and TRBJ2-1; the match to TRBD2 covers 15 bases. The CDR3 sequence is 18 residues long. Losses at the gene ends were 5 bases for V and 6 bases for J; bases not matched to a gene: 11. Germline V lookup: CDR1 SGHAT, CDR2 FQNNGV. The CDR3 region is CASSRGLAGGLIGNEQFF. The CDR3 nucleotides are TGTGCCAGCAGCCGTGGACTAGCGGGGGGGCTGATCGGCAATGAGCAGTTCTTC.

The chain uses TRBV7-9 and TRBJ1-1; no clear D gene. This CDR3 is 15 amino acids long. Trimming shortened V by 6 bases and J by 0 bases, and 14 bases separated the two germline ends. Germline V CDR1 and CDR2: SEHNR, FQNEAQ (reference sequence). CDR3 in DNA: TGTGCCAGCAGACTAGAGACAAGCCTGAACACTGAAGCTTTCTTT. Encoded protein: CASRLETSLNTEAFF.

The chain links TRBV10-3 to TRBJ1-2, with TRBD1 matching 8 bases. CDR3 length: 15 residues. Germline values: CDR1 ENHRY, CDR2 SYGVKD. The junction had 12 bases not matched to a gene; V was cut back by 8 bases and J by 4 bases. The CDR3 protein is CAIRGGAGGAYGYTF. CDR3 coding DNA: TGTGCCATCCGTGGGGGGGCAGGGGGCGCCTATGGCTACACCTTC.

The J gene is TRBJ2-7, the V gene TRBV27; 11 nucleotides line up with TRBD2. In germline, CDR1 is MNHEY, CDR2 SMNVEV (reference sequence). Trimming removed 3 bases from V and 2 bases from J; junction bases left unmatched: 9. The CDR3 has 17 residues. The CDR3 bases are TGTGCCAGCAGTTTCCGAGTGACTAGCGGGGATGCCTACGAGCAGTACTTC. This encodes CASSFRVTSGDAYEQYF.

The rearrangement joins TRBV20-1 to TRBJ1-1; D is unclear. Germline CDR1 DFQATT, CDR2 SNEGSKA (reference sequence). Deletions cut 3 bases from V and 6 bases from J, with 14 bases between. CDR3 size: 13 residues. CDR3 DNA: TGCAGTGCTAGTCTCGGACTAGGGTCTGAAGCTTTCTTT. This sequence encodes CSASLGLGSEAFF.

The chain couples TRBV5-4 to TRBJ2-2; 8 bases line up with TRBD1. The CDR3 loop spans 17 amino acids. Trimming took 4 bases from V and 2 from J; bases not matched to a gene: 10. Germline lookup yields CDR1 SGHNT and CDR2 YYREEE (reference sequence). CDR3 in amino acids: CASSHSQGAINTGELFF. In DNA form, the CDR3 reads TGTGCCAGCAGCCATTCCCAGGGGGCCATCAACACCGGGGAGCTGTTTTTT.

This clone came up once. This sequence joins TRBV14 and TRBJ1-2, with unresolved D. The CDR3 spans 16 residues. The germline V and J ends were trimmed by 1 base and 3 bases, with 15 bases remaining between them. The V gene's germline CDR1 is SGHDN and CDR2 FVKESK. The CDR3 region is CASSQGRRVGDYGYTF. The CDR3 DNA follows: TGTGCCAGCAGCCAAGGGCGGCGGGTGGGCGACTATGGCTACACCTTC.

This clone was seen only once. This chain joins TRBV4-2 and TRBJ2-3, with TRBD2 as a possible D gene (6 bases). Germline CDR1 and CDR2: LGHNA and YNFKEQ. The CDR3 is 17 amino acids. The V end was cut by 0 bases, the J end by 5 bases, with 18 bases between. This CDR3 reads CASSQERGNLGGDTQYF. In nucleotides, the CDR3 is TGTGCCAGCAGCCAAGAGAGAGGCAACCTGGGAGGAGATACGCAGTATTTT.

J is TRBJ2-5 and V is TRBV27; D perhaps matches TRBD2 (6 bases). CDR1 is MNHEY and CDR2 is SMNVEV in the germline V gene (reference sequence). The CDR3 loop spans 14 amino acids. Trimming cost V 8 bases and J 5 bases, with 18 bases left between them. The CDR3 DNA reads as TGTGCCAGCGCAATCTGGAGGGGCATGGAGACCCAGTACTTC. This encodes CASAIWRGMETQYF.

The chain couples TRBV20-1 to TRBJ2-5; D not resolved. This CDR3 is 15 amino acids long. Trimming took off 3 bases at V and 5 bases at J, with 19 bases between the two ends. In germline, CDR1 is DFQATT, CDR2 SNEGSKA (reference sequence). The DNA of the CDR3 is TGCAGTGCTAGTTTGGTTCCGGGTTTCGGGGAGACCCAGTACTTC. Amino acid sequence: CSASLVPGFGETQYF.

The chain joins TRBV20-1 to TRBJ1-6, with a tentative D call TRBD1 (5 bases). Germline V gene lookup returns CDR1 DFQATT and CDR2 SNEGSKA (reference sequence). Between the trimmed V and J ends, which lost 6 bases and 12 bases, there was a span of 12 bases. The CDR3 length is 11 residues. CDR3 residues: CSATGGRPLHF. The CDR3 DNA reads TGCAGTGCGACGGGGGGAAGACCCCTCCACTTT.

The rearrangement joins TRBV21-1 to TRBJ2-4; the table's D call, TRBD2, has no DNA check behind it. TRBV21-1 is flagged as a pseudogene. The CDR3 runs to 20 residues. CDR3 protein: CASSKSLGLTGTVAKNIQYF. The CDR3 DNA follows: TGTGCCAGCAGCAAATCCCTGGGACTAACAGGGACTGTGGCCAAAAACATTCAGTACTTC.

This chain joins TRBV28 and TRBJ2-7; 7 positions match TRBD2. CDR1 and CDR2 (germline): MDHEN, SYDVKM. The CDR3 extends over 15 amino acids. The V gene end was trimmed by 4 bases and the J gene end by 0 bases; junction bases not matched to a gene: 6. The CDR3 region is CASSWLGGFSYEQYF. Written as DNA, the CDR3 is TGTGCCAGCAGTTGGTTGGGGGGGTTCTCCTACGAGCAGTACTTC.

This clone was observed a few times. The chain joins TRBV6-5 to TRBJ2-7, with D perhaps TRBD1 (5 bases). Trimming removed 2 bases from V and 1 base from J, with 9 bases in between. Germline V gene sequence: CDR1 MNHEY, CDR2 SVGAGI. The CDR3 loop spans 14 amino acids. CDR3 nucleotides: TGTGCCAGCAGTTACGGGGCGGATTCCTACGAGCAGTACTTC. This gives the protein CASSYGADSYEQYF.

The chain couples TRBV28 to TRBJ1-6, with D perhaps TRBD1 (6 bases). The V gene lost 5 bases and the J gene lost 7 bases, with 15 bases spanning the gap. This CDR3 is built from 15 residues. CDR1 and CDR2 from the germline V gene are MDHEN and SYDVKM. CDR3 sequence (DNA): TGTGCCAGCAGTCCCCGGCAGGGGTCGAATTCACCCCTCCACTTT. Residues: CASSPRQGSNSPLHF.

The rearrangement uses TRBV5-1 and TRBJ2-5, with 9 bases fitting TRBD1. The trim removed 0 bases at V and 1 base at J, leaving 4 bases unmatched. The CDR3 sequence is 16 residues long. Germline lookup yields CDR1 SGHRS and CDR2 YFSETQ. In nucleotides, the CDR3 is TGCGCCAGCAGCTTGGCCCCGACAGGGGGCCAAGAGACCCAGTACTTC. Translating gives CASSLAPTGGQETQYF.

The V and J genes are TRBV7-9 and TRBJ1-1; a weak D match, TRBD1 (5 bases). The germline V gene encodes CDR1 SEHNR and CDR2 FQNEAQ (reference sequence). The germline V and J ends were trimmed by 1 base and 5 bases, with 14 bases remaining between them. The CDR3 covers 15 residues. The CDR3 protein is CASSLEGLGVTEAFF. Written as DNA, the CDR3 is TGTGCCAGCAGCTTAGAGGGGCTAGGGGTTACTGAAGCTTTCTTT.